This T cell receptor beta chain is drawn from a study of technical replicates of blood from a handful of donors. CDR1 and CDR2 from the germline V gene are SGHRS and YFSETQ. The junction had 7 bases not matched to a gene; V was cut back by 3 bases and J by 8 bases. The CDR3 totals 14 residues. Libraries were prepared by immunoSEQ multiplex PCR; TCRdb keeps only in-frame clonotypes and omits some of them. This sample has roughly 79,000 clones, with 96% found just once. The sequenced sample consisted of T cells isolated from PBMCs. The rearrangement joins TRBV5-1 to TRBJ1-2, with 10 bases lining up with TRBD1. The TCR was taken from a human donor in good health. CDR3 amino acids: CASSWDRGDRGYTF. The CDR3 bases are TGCGCCAGCAGCTGGGACAGGGGAGATCGGGGCTACACCTTC.